The table lists the clone carrying this TCR beta chain with a few counts. What it binds is unknown. Molecules of cDNA were individually given unique molecular identifiers that were attached to them. TCRdb redid the calling of the 5' RACE reads with MiXCR, one entry per CDR3 protein. This table has tens of thousands of distinct CDR3 sequences, about 5% appearing once. The data are from a study of early T cells in non-severe SARS-CoV-2 infection. Study details: Sequencing used unsorted whole-blood bulk RNA, so chains lack pairing.

V lost 1 base to trimming and J lost 8 bases, with 17 bases between them. The CDR3 contains 16 residues. Germline CDR1 reads KGHDR; CDR2 reads SFDVKD. Study-wide findings and caveats: Database matching using VDJdb favored anti-spike CD8 responses, with private and CD4 specificities left missing.

V usage is TRBV24-1 and J usage is TRBJ2-1, with D possibly TRBD1 on 6 matching bases. The sample comprised whole blood. This receptor was taken from an adult who was a healthcare worker with PCR-confirmed SARS-CoV-2 infection or an uninfected control (not recorded which). The CDR3 spells CATSDFTGTRVYEQFF. As DNA, the CDR3 is TGTGCCACCAGTGATTTCACGGGGACAAGAGTCTATGAGCAGTTCTTC.